Reported below is one T cell receptor beta chain. Its target is unknown. The sample originates from a study of shared clonotypes between healthy human individuals. Study summary: Participating donors consisted of a couple of women and a few men aged 18 to 49. The study used three CD4 naive, three CD4 memory, two CD8 naive and one CD8 memory plate per donor.

The CDR3 length is 15 residues. Trimming removed 0 bases from V and 5 bases from J, with 14 bases in between. From germline, CDR1 is SGHRS and CDR2 YFSETQ. Study observations and caveats: The generation probabilities recorded for non-shared clonotypes fell below those of clonotypes shared by all four donors.

Per the original data handling: For the immunoSEQ data, sequences were junction-only without quality scores, so filtering differed. Profiled with immunoSEQ multiplex PCR; TCRdb holds only in-frame clones, not every one. V, J and clone size reflect that table, while D and trimming were determined from the DNA. The sample comprises hundreds of thousands of clones, about 74% of which are singletons, and about 1.8% rests with the top ten. Sequenced material: memory CD4+ T cells sorted from blood. As to subset: CD45RA-negative fraction. The J gene is TRBJ2-5, the V gene TRBV5-1; TRBD2 is a possible D gene (5 bases). The TCR originated in a young woman in good health. CDR3 in DNA: TGCGCCAGCAGCTTGGGACTATCTGGGTCGGAGACCCAGTACTTC. Encoded protein: CASSLGLSGSETQYF.